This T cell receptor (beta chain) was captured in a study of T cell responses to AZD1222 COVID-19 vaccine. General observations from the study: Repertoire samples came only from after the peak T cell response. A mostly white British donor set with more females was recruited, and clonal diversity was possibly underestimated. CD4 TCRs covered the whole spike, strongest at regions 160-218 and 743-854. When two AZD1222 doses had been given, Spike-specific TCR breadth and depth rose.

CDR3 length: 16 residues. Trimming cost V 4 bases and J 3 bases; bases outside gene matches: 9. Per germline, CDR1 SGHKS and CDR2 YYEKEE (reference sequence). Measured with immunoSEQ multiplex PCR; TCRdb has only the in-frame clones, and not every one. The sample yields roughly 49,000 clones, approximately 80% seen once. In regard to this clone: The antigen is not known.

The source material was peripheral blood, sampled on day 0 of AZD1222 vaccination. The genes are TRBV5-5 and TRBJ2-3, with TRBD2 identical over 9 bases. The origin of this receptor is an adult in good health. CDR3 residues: CASSPGLAGGTDTQYF. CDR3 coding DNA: TGTGCCAGCAGCCCGGGCCTTGCGGGGGGGACAGATACGCAGTATTTT.